The 18 T cell receptor beta chains given below trace back to one sample, sequenced in a study of lymphopenia after photon versus proton radiotherapy. Produced via immunoSEQ multiplex PCR; TCRdb's table is partial and in-frame only. The sample shows under 30,000 clones, about 87% of them seen only once. Sequenced here: peripheral blood, sampled from a patient treated with proton-based radiotherapy. All receptors derive from a woman aged 55-69 years with cholangiocarcinoma. Some clones in this sample may be carry-over from other donors' samples.

The DNA of the CDR3 is TGTGCCGCTCCAAGGTTGGCTAGCGGAGAGGTCAATGAGCAGTTCTTC. This sequence encodes CAAPRLASGEVNEQFF. V and J are TRBV7-9 and TRBJ2-1; 7 nucleotides align to TRBD2. V trimming: 11 bases; J trimming: 6 bases; junction bases outside the gene matches: 19. CDR1 is SEHNR, CDR2 FQNEAQ, per germline (reference sequence). The length of the CDR3 is 16 residues.

The V call is TRBV9, the J call TRBJ2-3; TRBD2 agrees at 10 bases. Germline CDR1 reads SGDLS; CDR2 reads YYNGEE. Germline trimming cut 6 bases from V and 6 bases from J; bases unmatched to any gene: 10. This CDR3 has 15 amino acids. The CDR3 loop is CASTRVAGGGDTQYF. The CDR3 DNA follows: TGTGCCAGCACCAGGGTAGCGGGGGGAGGGGATACGCAGTATTTT. Together with reference TRBV9 and TRBJ2-3, the CDR3 gives the full variable domain: DSGVTQTPKHLITATGQRVTLRCSPRSGDLSVYWYQQSLDQGLQFLIQYYNGEERAKGNILERFSAQQFPDLHSELNLSSLELGDSALYFCASTRVAGGGDTQYFGPGTRLTVL.

The V gene is TRBV6-5, the J gene TRBJ2-2; tentatively, D is TRBD1 (6 bases). The CDR3 length is 14 residues. V was cut by 4 bases and J by 1 base, with 7 bases left in between. Looked up from germline, CDR1 is MNHEY and CDR2 is SVGAGI. CDR3: CASSWGQNTGELFF. CDR3 DNA sequence: TGTGCCAGCAGTTGGGGACAGAACACCGGGGAGCTGTTTTTT.

This sequence joins TRBV14 and TRBJ2-5; 11 positions match TRBD1. After removal of 4 bases from V and 2 bases from J, the junction contained 9 bases not matched to a gene. CDR1 and CDR2 (germline): SGHDN, FVKESK. CDR3 size: 17 residues. In nucleotides, the CDR3 is TGTGCCAGCAGCCTTGGACAGGGGGCCCCTCCACAAGAGACCCAGTACTTC. This codes for CASSLGQGAPPQETQYF.

This clone was counted only a few times. The chain couples TRBV2 to TRBJ1-2; no clear D gene. There are 13 residues in the CDR3. CDR1 is SNHLY and CDR2 is FYNNEI in the germline V gene. V was shortened by 3 bases and J by 7 bases, with 12 bases between the two germline ends. CDR3 protein: CASSDEGVSGYTF. DNA for the CDR3: TGTGCCAGCAGTGATGAGGGAGTAAGTGGCTACACCTTC.

The chain couples TRBV7-3 to TRBJ2-1, with a possible D match to TRBD2 (5 bases). This CDR3 has 16 residues. Trimming took off 5 bases at V and 5 bases at J, with 19 bases between the two ends. Germline lookup yields CDR1 SGHTA and CDR2 FQGTGA. DNA of the CDR3: TGTGCCAGCAGCGCACACGGCGGGTCCCTGGACAATGAGCAGTTCTTC. It is translated as CASSAHGGSLDNEQFF.

This clone appeared once. The chain couples TRBV6-1 to TRBJ2-7; D is unresolved. V was clipped by 6 bases and J by 7 bases, with 13 bases between them. Germline loops: CDR1 MNHNS, CDR2 SASEGT. This CDR3 region has 12 residues. Here the CDR3 DNA reads TGTGCCAGCAGGGTGTCCAACCTGGAGCAGTACTTC. Encoded protein: CASRVSNLEQYF.

V and J are TRBV30 and TRBJ2-7; D perhaps matches TRBD1 (5 bases). From germline, CDR1 is GTSNPN and CDR2 SVGIG (reference sequence). The V end lost 3 bases, the J end lost 6 bases, and 18 bases lay between the germline ends. The length of the CDR3 is 14 residues. The CDR3 loop is CAWRLTGLYREQYF. DNA of the CDR3: TGTGCCTGGAGACTTACAGGCCTCTATCGCGAGCAGTACTTC. The whole variable domain, remainder taken from reference TRBV30 and TRBJ2-7, is SQTIHQWPATLVQPVGSPLSLECTVEGTSNPNLYWYRQAAGRGLQLLFYSVGIGQISSEVPQNLSASRPQDRQFILSSKKLLLSDSGFYLCAWRLTGLYREQYFGPGTRLTVT.

V and J are TRBV19 and TRBJ2-1; TRBD2 aligns across 10 bases. The V gene's germline CDR1 is LNHDA and CDR2 SQIVND (reference sequence). V gave up 1 base and J gave up 12 bases; unmatched junction bases: 3. The CDR3 is 13 amino acids. This CDR3 reads CASSIGQREGQFF. The CDR3 nucleotides are TGTGCCAGTAGTATAGGACAGCGGGAGGGGCAGTTCTTC.

The chain is built from TRBV19 and TRBJ2-7; 8 nucleotides match TRBD2. The CDR3 extends over 14 amino acids. The junction had 7 bases not matched to a gene; V was cut back by 6 bases and J by 3 bases. Per the germline V gene, CDR1 is LNHDA and CDR2 is SQIVND (reference sequence). The CDR3 DNA reads TGTGCCAGTAGGCGCCGGGAGGGCATCTACGAGCAGTACTTC. This translates into CASRRREGIYEQYF. The whole variable domain, filled in from reference TRBV19 and TRBJ2-7, reads DGGITQSPKYLFRKEGQNVTLSCEQNLNHDAMYWYRQDPGQGLRLIYYSQIVNDFQKGDIAEGYSVSREKKESFPLTVTSAQKNPTAFYLCASRRREGIYEQYFGPGTRLTVT.

The sample holds a few counts of this clone. This rearrangement joins TRBV7-9 to TRBJ1-5; D may be TRBD1 (5 bases). The germline gives CDR1 SEHNR, CDR2 FQNEAQ (reference sequence). V lost 4 bases and J 5 bases, leaving 9 bases between the germline ends. The CDR3 length is 13 residues. The CDR3 region has the DNA TGTGCCAGCAGCTCGACAGCCGATCAGCCCCAGCATTTT. Encoded protein: CASSSTADQPQHF.

The chain carries TRBV2 and TRBJ1-2; D gene uncertain. Germline CDR1 reads SNHLY; CDR2 reads FYNNEI. This CDR3 is 14 amino acids long. V dropped 1 base and J dropped 2 bases, with 8 bases sitting between them. The CDR3 reads CASSEGAENYGYTF. The CDR3 DNA reads as TGTGCCAGCAGTGAAGGGGCCGAGAACTATGGCTACACCTTC.

V gene TRBV2 combines with J gene TRBJ2-3, with D unclear. Germline values: CDR1 SNHLY, CDR2 FYNNEI. The CDR3 length is 12 residues. V lost 7 bases to trimming and J lost 0 bases, with 5 bases between them. The CDR3 here is CASKGSTDTQYF. For the CDR3, the DNA is TGTGCCAGCAAAGGAAGCACAGATACGCAGTATTTT.

The CDR3 DNA reads as TGTGCCAGCGGGACTAGCACAGATACGCAGTATTTT. Translation: CASGTSTDTQYF. V usage is TRBV27 and J usage is TRBJ2-3, with a possible D match to TRBD2 (6 bases). Between the trimmed V and J ends, which lost 8 bases and 0 bases, there was a span of 6 bases. In germline, CDR1 is MNHEY, CDR2 SMNVEV (reference sequence). The CDR3 covers 12 residues.

J is TRBJ1-5 and V is TRBV5-5, with 7 nucleotides matching TRBD1. The germline V gene has CDR1 SGHKS and CDR2 YYEKEE (reference sequence). This CDR3 is 15 amino acids long. The V and J ends lost 1 base and 6 bases, in that order; junction bases with no gene match: 7. The DNA of the CDR3 is TGTGCCAGCAGCTTGACGACAGGGAATAGTCAGCCCCAGCATTTT. This codes for CASSLTTGNSQPQHF. The whole variable domain, filled in from reference TRBV5-5 and TRBJ1-5, reads DAGVTQSPTHLIKTRGQQVTLRCSPISGHKSVSWYQQVLGQGPQFIFQYYEKEERGRGNFPDRFSARQFPNYSSELNVNALLLGDSALYLCASSLTTGNSQPQHFGDGTRLSIL.

The chain couples TRBV6-5 to TRBJ1-1; D unresolved. Trimming took 2 bases from V and 7 from J, leaving 14 bases between them. CDR1 and CDR2 from the germline V gene are MNHEY and SVGAGI. This CDR3 has 14 residues. The chain's CDR3 is CASSYREEGGEAFF. The CDR3 DNA follows: TGTGCCAGCAGTTACAGGGAAGAAGGAGGTGAAGCTTTCTTT.

The V and J genes are TRBV5-1 and TRBJ1-4; D unclear. The CDR3 covers 14 residues. Trimming cost V 0 bases and J 7 bases, with 10 bases left between them. Looked up from germline, CDR1 is SGHRS and CDR2 is YFSETQ. CDR3 in DNA: TGCGCCAGCAGCTTGGAGGGTTGGAGTGAAAAACTGTTTTTT. Translation gives CASSLEGWSEKLFF.

The genes are TRBV2 and TRBJ1-1, with a possible D match to TRBD1 (5 bases). Germline assignment: CDR1 SNHLY and CDR2 FYNNEI. V was pared by 7 bases and J by 1 base, with 13 bases between. The CDR3 length is 14 residues. As DNA, the CDR3 is TGTGCCAGCACCCTGGACAACCCGAACACTGAAGCTTTCTTT. Amino acid sequence: CASTLDNPNTEAFF.